One sample yielded the 18 T cell receptor beta chains listed below, sequenced in a study of T-cell memory formation after mild COVID-19. TCRdb ran MiXCR on the 5' RACE reads and lists one entry per CDR3 protein. This repertoire shows 350,000 to 450,000 distinct CDR3 sequences, around 19% found once; its top ten account for approximately 8.4%. The sequencing input was PBMCs or a T cell subset sorted from them (not recorded which). The origin of the receptors is an adult woman who had mild COVID-19 (a few samples of this study predate the infection). Cell type and time point are not known.

This clonotype was observed at least ten times. V is TRBV7-9 and J is TRBJ1-1; 9 bases are shared with TRBD1. Germline lookup yields CDR1 SEHNR and CDR2 FQNEAQ (reference sequence). V trimming: 3 bases; J trimming: 3 bases; junction bases outside the gene matches: 2. The CDR3 spans 14 residues. The CDR3 loop reads CASSLRDRDTEAFF. CDR3 DNA sequence: TGTGCCAGCAGCTTGCGGGACAGGGACACTGAAGCTTTCTTT. Full variable domain (remainder filled in from reference TRBV7-9 and TRBJ1-1): DTGVSQNPRHKITKRGQNVTFRCDPISEHNRLYWYRQTLGQGPEFLTYFQNEAQLEKSRLLSDRFSAERPKGSFSTLEIQRTEQGDSAMYLCASSLRDRDTEAFFGQGTRLTVV.

The rearrangement uses TRBV27 and TRBJ2-5, with TRBD1 identical over 7 bases. Germline V gives CDR1 MNHEY, CDR2 SMNVEV (reference sequence). V lost 5 bases and J lost 1; bases outside the gene matches: 7. The CDR3 has 15 amino acids. The CDR3 nucleotides read TGTGCCAGCAGTCCGACAGGGCTCCTCCAAGAGACCCAGTACTTC. This codes for CASSPTGLLQETQYF.

The chain employs TRBV15 and TRBJ2-5, with D possibly TRBD2 on 6 matching bases. With 1 base removed from V and 0 bases from J, the gap between germline ends came to 12 bases. CDR3 length: 16 amino acids. Germline loops: CDR1 LNHNV, CDR2 YYDKDF (reference sequence). The CDR3 DNA is TGTGCCACCAGCAGAGCGGGCGGGACGGACCAAGAGACCCAGTACTTC. Translation: CATSRAGGTDQETQYF.

The gene calls are TRBV24-1 and TRBJ2-3; possibly TRBD1 or TRBD2 for D (5 bases each). V lost 6 bases and J lost 3, with 12 bases in between. Per the germline V gene, CDR1 is KGHDR and CDR2 is SFDVKD. CDR3 length: 14 residues. As DNA, the CDR3 is TGTGCCACCAGTAGGCAGGGACGGACAGATACGCAGTATTTT. Encoded protein: CATSRQGRTDTQYF.

There are a few counts of this clonotype. The gene calls are TRBV20-1 and TRBJ2-1; 8 positions match TRBD2. Losses at the gene ends were 0 bases for V and 3 bases for J; bases not matched to a gene: 4. The CDR3 has 15 residues. The germline CDR1 and CDR2 sequences are DFQATT and SNEGSKA (reference sequence). The CDR3 region has the DNA TGCAGTGCTAGAGAGAGCGGGAGCGTCTACAATGAGCAGTTCTTC. Protein product: CSARESGSVYNEQFF.

There are a few counts of this clonotype. The CDR3 protein is CSATTGIAKNIQYF. The CDR3 DNA follows: TGCAGTGCTACTACAGGGATAGCCAAAAACATTCAGTACTTC. The genes are TRBV20-1 and TRBJ2-4, with D tentatively TRBD1 (6 bases). The V end was cut by 4 bases, the J end by 0 bases, with 10 bases between. CDR1 and CDR2 (germline): DFQATT, SNEGSKA (reference sequence). The CDR3 spans 14 residues.

This clonotype was found a few times. The CDR3 bases are TGTGCCAGCAGTTTAGTAGGGTTGGGCAAAAACATTCAGTACTTC. Protein product: CASSLVGLGKNIQYF. This chain connects TRBV12-3 or TRBV12-4 to TRBJ2-4; D not resolved. The ends were cut back, 1 base at V and 3 bases at J, with 10 bases in the middle. The CDR3 loop spans 15 amino acids.

The chain links TRBV27 to TRBJ2-3; D assignment may be TRBD1 or TRBD2 (6 bases each). CDR1 MNHEY and CDR2 SMNVEV come from the germline V gene (reference sequence). The V and J ends lost 6 bases and 2 bases respectively, with 21 bases between them. The CDR3 sequence is 17 residues long. The CDR3: CASRIRTAGGITDTQYF. The CDR3, as DNA: TGTGCCAGCAGGATCCGGACAGCTGGCGGGATCACAGATACGCAGTATTTT.

The genes are TRBV12-3 or TRBV12-4 and TRBJ2-1, with 10 bases identical to TRBD2. CDR3 length: 14 residues. Losses at the gene ends were 5 bases for V and 12 bases for J; bases not matched to a gene: 10. In DNA, the CDR3 is TGTGCCAGCAGTCCGGGACTAGCGCCCCTGGGGCAGTTCTTC. This codes for CASSPGLAPLGQFF.

This clonotype was recorded once. The chain uses TRBV7-2 and TRBJ2-5, with TRBD2 identical over 9 bases. The CDR3 sequence is 15 residues long. Germline V lookup: CDR1 SGHTA, CDR2 FQGNSA. V shed 5 bases and J 2 bases; nucleotides not matched to a gene: 6. The CDR3 bases are TGTGCCAGCAGCCGACGCGGGGGGGGTCAAGAGACCCAGTACTTC. Translating it yields CASSRRGGGQETQYF. The complete variable domain, with remaining parts taken from reference TRBV7-2 and TRBJ2-5, reads GAGVSQSPSNKVTEKGKDVELRCDPISGHTALYWYRQSLGQGLEFLIYFQGNSAPDKSGLPSDRFSAERTGGSVSTLTIQRTQQEDSAVYLCASSRRGGGQETQYFGPGTRLLVL.

This clonotype came up a few times. The chain recombines TRBV7-8 with TRBJ1-3, with TRBD1 matching over 9 bases. The trim removed 3 bases at V and 3 bases at J, leaving 3 bases unmatched. Per the germline V gene, CDR1 is SGHVS and CDR2 is FQNEAQ. This CDR3 is built from 15 residues. The CDR3 is CASSLGDRVGNTIYF. CDR3 nucleotides: TGTGCCAGCAGCTTGGGGGACAGGGTTGGAAACACCATATATTTT.

This clonotype was detected a few times. CDR3 sequence: CASILHSSNTEAFF. Written as DNA, the CDR3 is TGTGCCAGCATCCTACATAGTTCGAACACTGAAGCTTTCTTT. J is TRBJ1-1 and V is TRBV12-3 or TRBV12-4, with unresolved D. Trimming cost V 7 bases and J 1 base, with 13 bases left between them. The CDR3 runs to 14 residues.

The chain carries TRBV5-1 and TRBJ2-2, with D possibly matching TRBD2 (5 bases). Germline V gene sequence: CDR1 SGHRS, CDR2 YFSETQ. This CDR3 contains 14 residues. V lost 6 bases, J lost 1 base, and 10 bases lay in between. CDR3 region: CASKVRENTGELFF. The CDR3 region has the DNA TGCGCCAGCAAGGTTCGGGAGAACACCGGGGAGCTGTTTTTT.

The chain has TRBV7-6 and TRBJ1-2; 8 bases agree with TRBD1. The CDR3 sequence is 17 residues long. Losses at the gene ends were 6 bases for V and 3 bases for J; bases not matched to a gene: 15. CDR1 and CDR2 from the germline V gene are SGHVS and FNYEAQ. In DNA form, the CDR3 reads TGTGCCAGCAGTCTGCGACAGGGGATCCCCCCCGACTATGGCTACACCTTC. Its translation: CASSLRQGIPPDYGYTF. Full variable domain (rest looked up from reference TRBV7-6 and TRBJ1-2): GAGVSQSPRYKVTKRGQDVALRCDPISGHVSLYWYRQALGQGPEFLTYFNYEAQQDKSGLPNDRFSAERPEGSISTLTIQRTEQRDSAMYRCASSLRQGIPPDYGYTFGSGTRLTVV.

This CDR3 is CASSYSRLSGTYEQYF. CDR3 nucleotides: TGTGCCAGCAGTTACTCGAGGTTAAGCGGGACGTACGAGCAGTACTTC. The rearrangement uses TRBV6-5 and TRBJ2-7, with TRBD2 matching 7 bases. This CDR3 region has 16 residues. J lost 4 bases, V lost 0 bases, and 9 bases had no gene match. The germline gives CDR1 MNHEY, CDR2 SVGAGI.

This chain uses TRBV12-3 or TRBV12-4 with TRBJ2-1; TRBD1 matches 10 bases. This CDR3 is built from 16 residues. V lost 8 bases and J lost 8; bases outside the gene matches: 15. As DNA, the CDR3 is TGTGCCAGCTTCTCCCCAGGGCGGACAGGGGGGTATGAGCAGTTCTTC. As protein: CASFSPGRTGGYEQFF.

This clonotype was recorded only once. The chain employs TRBV6-5 and TRBJ1-1; no clear D. V was cut by 1 base and J by 7 bases, with 4 bases left in between. This CDR3 spans 11 amino acids. Germline V gene sequence: CDR1 MNHEY, CDR2 SVGAGI. This CDR3 is CASSYLGEAFF. In DNA, the CDR3 is TGTGCCAGCAGTTACTTGGGTGAAGCTTTCTTT.

This clonotype was detected only a few times. The chain recombines TRBV4-2 with TRBJ2-2, with 8 bases matching TRBD1. Germline values: CDR1 LGHNA, CDR2 YNFKEQ. The CDR3 consists of 17 residues. V was pared by 4 bases and J by 3 bases, with 10 bases of the junction left unmatched. As DNA, the CDR3 is TGTGCCAGCAGCCCTACCCCAGGACAGGGATACACCGGGGAGCTGTTTTTT. Amino acids: CASSPTPGQGYTGELFF.